This TCR beta chain was identified during a study of CD8 T cells in ankylosing spondylitis. With regard to this clonotype: Its matching antigen is unknown.

Using its own MiXCR run on the 5' RACE reads, TCRdb lists one record per CDR3 protein. The repertoire consists of under 450,000 distinct CDR3 sequences, with 20% to 25% occurring once and the leading ten covering 10% to 15%. The CDR3 spans 15 residues. With V trimmed by 5 bases and J by 7 bases, 10 bases remained unmatched. Germline CDR1 MNHEY, CDR2 SMNVEV (reference sequence). Study findings and constraints: A motif of roughly 8 highly homologous TCR beta variants was seen as apparently characteristic of ankylosing spondylitis blood.

This clonotype was obtained from a male donor with ankylosing spondylitis or in good health (not recorded which). The chain carries TRBV27 and TRBJ2-1; the match to TRBD1 covers 8 bases. Specimen: blood, either unsorted or a sorted T cell fraction (not recorded which). Here the CDR3 reads CASSPYPTGGNEQFF. The CDR3 DNA sequence: TGTGCCAGCAGTCCTTATCCCACAGGGGGTAATGAGCAGTTCTTC.